This note documents a single T cell receptor beta chain sequence. These data come from a study of blood T cell repertoires in COVID-19. About the study: The United States, Italy and Spain were the sources of the acute and convalescent COVID-19 samples. Sources were T cells, B-cell-depleted T cells, or PBMCs; the material itself was cDNA or gDNA.

Repertoires were generated with immunoSEQ multiplex PCR, while TCRdb's copy carries only in-frame clones and drops some. The sample records fewer than 65,000 clones, 75% to 90% being singletons. Sequenced: peripheral blood. The clonotype originates from a human donor with acute or convalescent COVID-19. The donor label of this sample is uncertain.

In DNA, the CDR3 is TGTGCCAGTAGTATCTGGAAGGGAGCGAGATTGCCCCAGCATTTT. As protein: CASSIWKGARLPQHF. The chain couples TRBV19 to TRBJ1-5, with D unclear. Germline lookup yields CDR1 LNHDA and CDR2 SQIVND (reference sequence). This CDR3 comprises 15 residues. Trimming took 3 bases from V and 9 from J, leaving 18 bases between them. Complete variable domain (other parts from reference TRBV19 and TRBJ1-5): DGGITQSPKYLFRKEGQNVTLSCEQNLNHDAMYWYRQDPGQGLRLIYYSQIVNDFQKGDIAEGYSVSREKKESFPLTVTSAQKNPTAFYLCASSIWKGARLPQHFGDGTRLSIL.